This TCR beta chain was found in a study of T cell changes during pregnancy in multiple sclerosis. Data came from immunoSEQ multiplex PCR; TCRdb stores just in-frame clones and leaves some out. The sample consists of approximately 89,000 clones, 90% to 95% of them appearing once. Germline values: CDR1 MDHEN, CDR2 SYDVKM. Trimming shortened V by 3 bases and J by 0 bases, and 12 bases separated the two germline ends. The CDR3 contains 16 residues. This sample comprised peripheral blood, obtained after pregnancy. The sequence was obtained from a female donor in good health, enrolled as a control in a pregnancy study. The genes are TRBV28 and TRBJ1-5; D gene uncertain. The CDR3 is CASSFSGLSSNQPQHF. CDR3 sequence (DNA): TGTGCCAGCAGTTTTAGTGGGCTAAGTAGCAATCAGCCCCAGCATTTT.